This passage covers 15 T cell receptor beta chains from one sample sequenced in a study of T cell responses to AZD1222 COVID-19 vaccine. Sequencing used immunoSEQ multiplex PCR; TCRdb keeps in-frame clones, though not all of them. The sample records some 100,000 clones, around nine tenths being singletons. The starting material was peripheral blood, obtained 28 days after the second AZD1222 dose. These receptors were taken from an adult who received the AZD1222 COVID-19 vaccine.

V gene TRBV11-2 combines with J gene TRBJ2-7; D is possibly TRBD1 or TRBD2 (5 bases each). Germline V gene data show CDR1 as SGHAT and CDR2 as FQNNGV. The CDR3 totals 14 residues. Trimming removed 6 bases at V and 6 bases at J, with 18 bases between. CDR3 nucleotides: TGTGCCAGCAGACAACGGCCCAGGGACCCCGAGCAGTACTTC. Residues: CASRQRPRDPEQYF.

The rearrangement links TRBV7-2 to TRBJ1-1, with D perhaps matching TRBD1 (6 bases). CDR3 length: 15 residues. Germline V gives CDR1 SGHTA, CDR2 FQGNSA. Trimming removed 5 bases at V and 3 bases at J, with 16 bases between. The CDR3 loop is CASSLGTTADTEAFF. The CDR3 nucleotides are TGTGCCAGCAGCCTCGGGACAACCGCGGACACTGAAGCTTTCTTT.

The chain employs TRBV24-1 and TRBJ2-7; TRBD1 matches 7 bases. V was pared by 6 bases and J by 1 base, with 2 bases of the junction left unmatched. The V gene's germline CDR1 is KGHDR and CDR2 SFDVKD. The CDR3 runs to 13 residues. Written as DNA, the CDR3 is TGTGCCACCAGTCTGGGACAGTCCTACGAGCAGTACTTC. Protein: CATSLGQSYEQYF.

In its sample, this clone was seen a few times. The gene calls are TRBV7-9 and TRBJ2-7, with D tentatively TRBD1 (5 bases). CDR1 and CDR2 from the germline V gene are SEHNR and FQNEAQ (reference sequence). Trimming left V 1 base short and J 1 base short, with 11 bases between. The CDR3 sequence is 15 residues long. The DNA of the CDR3 is TGTGCCAGCAGCTTAGTTCCTGCAGGGTCCTACGAGCAGTACTTC. Protein product: CASSLVPAGSYEQYF.

In this sample, this clone turned up once. This rearrangement joins TRBV19 to TRBJ2-7; D might be TRBD1 (6 bases). The CDR3 runs 12 residues. Trimming shortened V by 5 bases and J by 7 bases, and 12 bases separated the two germline ends. Looked up from germline, CDR1 is LNHDA and CDR2 is SQIVND (reference sequence). The CDR3 protein is CASSDWDTEQYF. The CDR3 nucleotides are TGTGCCAGTAGTGACTGGGACACGGAGCAGTACTTC.

There are a few counts of this clone. The CDR3 DNA sequence: TGTGCCAGTAGCTTACAGAGCTCTGGGGCCAACGTCCTGACTTTC. Protein sequence: CASSLQSSGANVLTF. The genes are TRBV19 and TRBJ2-6, with unresolved D. The CDR3 has 15 residues. V lost 6 bases, J lost 0 bases, and 9 bases lay in between. Looked up from germline, CDR1 is LNHDA and CDR2 is SQIVND (reference sequence).

The chain's CDR3 is CASSQEPSGSFDTGELFF. The CDR3 bases are TGTGCCAGCAGCCAAGAACCTAGCGGGAGTTTTGACACCGGGGAGCTGTTTTTT. This chain joins TRBV14 and TRBJ2-2; TRBD2 matches at 10 bases. This CDR3 contains 18 residues. Germline V CDR1 and CDR2: SGHDN, FVKESK. The trim removed 0 bases at V and 3 bases at J, leaving 7 bases unmatched.

This chain joins TRBV3-1 (or the pseudogene TRBV3-2) and TRBJ1-1; D unresolved. This CDR3 is 13 amino acids long. Deletions cut 2 bases from V and 7 bases from J, with 11 bases between. Germline V gene data show CDR1 as LGHDT and CDR2 as YNNKEL (reference sequence). The CDR3 DNA reads TGTGCCAGCAGCCAAACCCCCCTGGGTGAAGCTTTCTTT. Protein product: CASSQTPLGEAFF.

The V call is TRBV28, the J call TRBJ2-1; 13 bases are shared with TRBD2. Germline CDR1 MDHEN, CDR2 SYDVKM. The length of the CDR3 is 18 residues. With V trimmed by 5 bases and J by 6 bases, 13 bases remained unmatched. CDR3 residues: CASSPPGLAGRSGNEQFF. CDR3 bases: TGTGCCAGCAGTCCCCCGGGACTAGCGGGAAGAAGTGGCAATGAGCAGTTCTTC. The full variable domain, with the rest looked up from reference TRBV28 and TRBJ2-1, is DVKVTQSSRYLVKRTGEKVFLECVQDMDHENMFWYRQDPGLGLRLIYFSYDVKMKEKGDIPEGYSVSREKKERFSLILESASTNQTSMYLCASSPPGLAGRSGNEQFFGPGTRLTVL.

This clone was detected only a few times. The rearrangement uses TRBV29-1 and TRBJ2-7; D is undetermined. CDR3 length equals 11 residues. Trimming pared 7 bases from V and 4 bases from J, leaving 11 bases between. CDR1 and CDR2 from the germline V gene are SQVTM and ANQGSEA. CDR3 bases: TGCAGCGGGAAGGACGGATACGAGCAGTACTTC. It encodes CSGKDGYEQYF.

The genes are TRBV7-9 and TRBJ1-2; D ambiguous. Deletions cut 2 bases from V and 8 bases from J, with 18 bases between. CDR1 is SEHNR and CDR2 is FQNEAQ in the germline V gene (reference sequence). The CDR3 has 15 residues. In DNA, the CDR3 is TGTGCCAGCAGCTTATCGGGAGGGTCCGGGAAAGGCTACACCTTC. The encoded protein is CASSLSGGSGKGYTF.

V gene TRBV6-6 combines with J gene TRBJ1-1; TRBD1 aligns across 7 bases. This CDR3 has 15 amino acids. Germline values: CDR1 MNHNY, CDR2 SVGAGI (reference sequence). The V segment lost 6 bases and the J segment 0 bases; nucleotides outside the gene matches: 7. The CDR3 protein is CASRRTGDMNTEAFF. As DNA, the CDR3 is TGTGCCAGCAGGCGGACAGGCGACATGAACACTGAAGCTTTCTTT.

The chain uses TRBV5-6 and TRBJ1-4; D is ambiguous. Germline V lookup: CDR1 SGHDT, CDR2 YYEEEE. CDR3 length: 14 residues. The V end was cut by 6 bases, the J end by 0 bases, with 9 bases between. The CDR3 here is CASTSPATNEKLFF. For the CDR3, the DNA is TGTGCCAGCACCAGCCCCGCAACTAATGAAAAACTGTTTTTT.

The V and J genes are TRBV6-5 and TRBJ2-5; perhaps TRBD1 as D (5 bases). The V end was cut by 7 bases, the J end by 5 bases, with 11 bases between. The V gene's germline CDR1 is MNHEY and CDR2 SVGAGI. The CDR3 consists of 12 residues. DNA for the CDR3: TGTGCCAGCAAAGATCCAGGGGAGACCCAGTACTTC. This codes for CASKDPGETQYF.

The V and J genes are TRBV9 and TRBJ2-7; a possible D gene is TRBD2 (6 bases). Germline V lookup: CDR1 SGDLS, CDR2 YYNGEE. V gave up 0 bases and J gave up 4 bases, with 11 bases separating them. CDR3 length equals 14 residues. This CDR3 reads CASSVGLAKYEQYF. The CDR3 nucleotides are TGTGCCAGCAGCGTAGGTCTAGCGAAGTACGAGCAGTACTTC.